These 4 T cell receptor beta chains came from one sample sequenced in a study of T-cell memory formation after mild COVID-19. TCRdb re-called the 5' RACE reads with MiXCR, one entry per CDR3 protein. The profile shows 29,000 or so distinct CDR3 sequences, 9.5% to 15% of them singletons. Sequenced: PBMCs or a T cell subset sorted from them (not recorded which). These receptor sequences come from an adult woman who had mild COVID-19 (a few samples of this study predate the infection). Cell type and time point are not known.

This clonotype was seen ten or more times. The J gene is TRBJ1-1, the V gene TRBV25-1; D is perhaps TRBD1 (6 bases). This CDR3 contains 11 residues. The germline gives CDR1 MGHDK, CDR2 SYGVNS. V lost 3 bases and J 11 bases, leaving 10 bases between the germline ends. The CDR3 DNA reads as TGTGCCAGCAGTGATCAGGGGTCGGCTTTCTTT. It codes for CASSDQGSAFF.

This clonotype came up many times. This chain uses TRBV5-1 with TRBJ1-1, with D tentatively TRBD1 (5 bases). Germline V gene sequence: CDR1 SGHRS, CDR2 YFSETQ. With 4 bases removed from V and 0 bases from J, the gap between germline ends came to 16 bases. The CDR3 extends over 16 amino acids. CDR3 DNA sequence: TGCGCCAGCAGCCTCCAGGGTAGGAGCATGAACACTGAAGCTTTCTTT. Its translation: CASSLQGRSMNTEAFF.

This clonotype was counted at least ten times. This chain joins TRBV20-1 and TRBJ1-1; D is unclear. The CDR3 is made up of 12 amino acids. Trimming took off 1 base at V and 1 base at J, with 4 bases between the two ends. Germline loops: CDR1 DFQATT, CDR2 SNEGSKA (reference sequence). The CDR3 spells CSARAQNTEAFF. The CDR3 DNA is TGCAGTGCTAGAGCCCAGAACACTGAAGCTTTCTTT.

This clonotype was found many times. The chain carries TRBV7-6 and TRBJ1-4; 7 positions agree with TRBD1. V gave up 5 bases and J gave up 8 bases; unmatched junction bases: 11. Germline V gene data show CDR1 as SGHVS and CDR2 as FNYEAQ. The length of the CDR3 is 15 residues. The CDR3 spells CASSTPTGSTEKLFF. DNA of the CDR3: TGTGCCAGCAGCACTCCGACAGGGAGTACCGAAAAACTGTTTTTT. Full variable domain (missing parts from reference TRBV7-6 and TRBJ1-4): GAGVSQSPRYKVTKRGQDVALRCDPISGHVSLYWYRQALGQGPEFLTYFNYEAQQDKSGLPNDRFSAERPEGSISTLTIQRTEQRDSAMYRCASSTPTGSTEKLFFGSGTQLSVL.